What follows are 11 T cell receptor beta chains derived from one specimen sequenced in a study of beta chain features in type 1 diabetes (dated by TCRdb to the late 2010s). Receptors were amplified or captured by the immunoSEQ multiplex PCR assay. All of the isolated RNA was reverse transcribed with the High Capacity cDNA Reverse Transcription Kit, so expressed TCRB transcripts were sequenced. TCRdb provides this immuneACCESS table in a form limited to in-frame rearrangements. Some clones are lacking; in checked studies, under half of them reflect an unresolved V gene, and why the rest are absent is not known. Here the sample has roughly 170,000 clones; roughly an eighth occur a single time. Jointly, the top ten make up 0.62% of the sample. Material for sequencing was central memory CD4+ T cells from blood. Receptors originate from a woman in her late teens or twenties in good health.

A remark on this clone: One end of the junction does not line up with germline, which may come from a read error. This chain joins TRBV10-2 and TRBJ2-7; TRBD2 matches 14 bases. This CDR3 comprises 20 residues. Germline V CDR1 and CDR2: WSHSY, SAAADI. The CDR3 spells CASSQSFRGTGTSGGYEQYF. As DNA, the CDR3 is TGCGCCAGCAGTCAGTCGTTCCGCGGGACAGGGACTAGCGGGGGATACGAGCAGTACTTC.

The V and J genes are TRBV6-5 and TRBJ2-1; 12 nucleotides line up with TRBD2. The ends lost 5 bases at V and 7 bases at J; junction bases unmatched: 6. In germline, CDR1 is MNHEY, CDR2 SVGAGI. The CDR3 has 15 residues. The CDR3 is CASSRTSGIRNEQFF. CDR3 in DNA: TGTGCCAGCAGTCGGACTAGCGGGATCCGGAATGAGCAGTTCTTC.

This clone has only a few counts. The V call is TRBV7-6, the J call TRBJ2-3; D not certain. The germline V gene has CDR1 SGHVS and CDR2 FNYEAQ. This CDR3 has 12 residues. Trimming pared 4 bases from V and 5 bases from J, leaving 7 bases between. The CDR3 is CASSSSGDTQYF. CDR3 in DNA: TGTGCCAGCAGCTCGTCGGGAGATACGCAGTATTTT.

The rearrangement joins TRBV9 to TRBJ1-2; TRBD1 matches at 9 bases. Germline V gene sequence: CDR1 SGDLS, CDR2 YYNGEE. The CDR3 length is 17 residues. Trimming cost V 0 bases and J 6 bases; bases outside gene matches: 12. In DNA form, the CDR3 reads TGTGCCAGCAGCGTAGGCCCATATTACGGGACAGGGAATGGCTACACCTTC. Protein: CASSVGPYYGTGNGYTF.

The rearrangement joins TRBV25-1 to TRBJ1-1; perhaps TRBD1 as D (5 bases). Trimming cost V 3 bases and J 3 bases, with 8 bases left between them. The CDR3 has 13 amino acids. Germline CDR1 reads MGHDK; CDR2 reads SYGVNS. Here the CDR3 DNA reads TGTGCCAGCAGTGAGGACATATACACTGAAGCTTTCTTT. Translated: CASSEDIYTEAFF.

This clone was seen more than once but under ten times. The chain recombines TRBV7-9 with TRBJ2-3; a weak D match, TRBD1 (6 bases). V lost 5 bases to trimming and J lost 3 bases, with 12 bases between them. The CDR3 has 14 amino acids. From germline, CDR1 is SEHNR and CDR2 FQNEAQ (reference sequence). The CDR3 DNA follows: TGTGCCAGCAGCAGACAGGCGCTTACAGATACGCAGTATTTT. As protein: CASSRQALTDTQYF.

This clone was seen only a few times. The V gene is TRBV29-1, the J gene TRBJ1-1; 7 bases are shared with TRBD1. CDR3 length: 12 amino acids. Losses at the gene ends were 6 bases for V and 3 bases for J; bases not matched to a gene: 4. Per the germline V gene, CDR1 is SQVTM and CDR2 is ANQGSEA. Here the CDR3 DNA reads TGCAGCGTCGAACAGGGGTACACTGAAGCTTTCTTT. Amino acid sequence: CSVEQGYTEAFF. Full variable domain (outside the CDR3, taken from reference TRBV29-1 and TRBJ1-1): SAVISQKPSRDICQRGTSLTIQCQVDSQVTMMFWYRQQPGQSLTLIATANQGSEATYESGFVIDKFPISRPNLTFSTLTVSNMSPEDSSIYLCSVEQGYTEAFFGQGTRLTVV.

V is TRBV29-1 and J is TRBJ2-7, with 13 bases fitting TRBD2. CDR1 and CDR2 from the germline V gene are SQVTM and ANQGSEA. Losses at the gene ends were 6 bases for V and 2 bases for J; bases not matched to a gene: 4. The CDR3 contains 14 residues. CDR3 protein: CSVTGLAGAYEQYF. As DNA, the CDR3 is TGCAGCGTGACCGGACTAGCGGGAGCCTACGAGCAGTACTTC.

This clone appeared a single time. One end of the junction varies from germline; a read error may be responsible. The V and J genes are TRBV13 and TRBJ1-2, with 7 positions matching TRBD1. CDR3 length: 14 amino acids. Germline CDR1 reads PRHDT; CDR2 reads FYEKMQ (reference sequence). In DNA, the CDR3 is TGTGCCAGCAGCGCCCAGGACAGGCGCTATGACTACACCTTC. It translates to CASSAQDRRYDYTF.

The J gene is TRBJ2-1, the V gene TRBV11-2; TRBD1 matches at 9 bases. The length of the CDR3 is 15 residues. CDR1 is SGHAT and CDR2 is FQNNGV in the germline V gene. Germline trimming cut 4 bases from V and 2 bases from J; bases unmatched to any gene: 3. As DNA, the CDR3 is TGTGCCAGCAGCTCCGGACAGGGGACCTACAATGAGCAGTTCTTC. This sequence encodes CASSSGQGTYNEQFF.

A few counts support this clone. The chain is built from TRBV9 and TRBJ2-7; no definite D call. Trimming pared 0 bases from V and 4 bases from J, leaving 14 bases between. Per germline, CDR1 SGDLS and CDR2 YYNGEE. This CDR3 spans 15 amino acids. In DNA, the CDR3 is TGTGCCAGCAGCGTAGGAAAAGAGCGAATATACGAGCAGTACTTC. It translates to CASSVGKERIYEQYF.